Listed below are T cell receptor beta chains from one sample, sequenced in a study of blood T cell repertoires in COVID-19. Data came from immunoSEQ multiplex PCR; TCRdb stores just in-frame clones and leaves some out. The sample contains fewer than 250,000 clones, roughly nine tenths of which appear only once. The sample consisted of peripheral blood. Receptors originate from a man aged 40-50 years with acute or convalescent COVID-19. Both conserved end residues are part of each CDR3. D genes are given only for firm matches. Size is omitted from some rows. Given values are once, few, many or a class for expanded clones.

size	V	J	D	DNA	CDR3
NA	TRBV27	TRBJ1-4	NA	TGTGCCAGCAGTTTGGTTGAGGGGGCAACTAATGAAAAACTGTTTTTT	CASSLVEGATNEKLFF
NA	TRBV5-4	TRBJ2-7	TRBD1	TGTGCCAGCAGTTTGGGGGACAGGGGGCTATACGAGCAGTACTTC	CASSLGDRGLYEQYF
NA	TRBV7-6	TRBJ1-6	NA	TGTGCCAGCAGCGGGGGCAGGGAAAGGAATTCACCCCTCCACTTT	CASSGGRERNSPLHF
NA	TRBV5-4	TRBJ2-1	TRBD1	TGTGCCAGCAGCCGGACCGGGACAGGGGAGCCCAATGAGCAGTTCTTC	CASSRTGTGEPNEQFF
NA	TRBV18	TRBJ2-3	TRBD2	TGTGCCAGCTCACCTTTTTCTAGCGGGGGGGCCACAGATACGCAGTATTTT	CASSPFSSGGATDTQYF
NA	TRBV6-5	TRBJ2-1	TRBD2	TGTGCCAGCAGTCGGGGACTAGCGGGTTATGATGAGCAGTTCTTC	CASSRGLAGYDEQFF
NA	TRBV6-2/TRBV6-3	TRBJ2-7	TRBD1	TGTGCCAGCAGCTTTACAGGGGTACGAGGCGAGCAGTACTTC	CASSFTGVRGEQYF
NA	TRBV27	TRBJ1-5	NA	TGTGCCAGTGCAGGCGGGGTTTCCCAGCATTTT	CASAGGVSQHF
NA	TRBV5-1	TRBJ2-3	TRBD2	TGCGCCAGCAGCTCGGGACTAGCGGGTGACACAGATACGCAGTATTTT	CASSSGLAGDTDTQYF
NA	TRBV5-1	TRBJ1-2	NA	TGCGCCAGCAGCCAACCGGGGGGGGCGTATGGCTACACCTTC	CASSQPGGAYGYTF
NA	TRBV5-1	TRBJ1-1	NA	TGCGCCAGCAGCTTAGAGGGAGGGCTTGAAGCTTTCTTT	CASSLEGGLEAFF
once	TRBV19	TRBJ1-2	NA	TGTGCCAGTGGGGAGCTTGGGGGGGCCTATGGCTACACCTTC	CASGELGGAYGYTF
NA	TRBV7-9	TRBJ1-1	TRBD1	TGTGCCAGCAGCTTGGATTTCCTGGACAGGGGGAGGGATGAAGCTTTCTTT	CASSLDFLDRGRDEAFF
NA	TRBV18	TRBJ1-4	NA	TGTGCCAGCTCACCACGGGGGGGAAAACTGTTTTTT	CASSPRGGKLFF
NA	TRBV5-4	TRBJ1-1	NA	TGTGCCAGCAGCTTTAGTGCCCCGGTATACACTGAAGCTTTCTTT	CASSFSAPVYTEAFF
NA	TRBV7-3	TRBJ2-1	TRBD2	TGTGCCAGCAGCTTGTCGGCCCCGGGACTAGCAGACAATGAGCAGTTCTTC	CASSLSAPGLADNEQFF
NA	TRBV11-2	TRBJ2-3	TRBD2	TGTGCCAGCAGCTTACTAGCGGGGGTTGGCACAGATACGCAGTATTTT	CASSLLAGVGTDTQYF
NA	TRBV28	TRBJ1-2	NA	TGTGCCAGCAGCCTCCGGGACACCCTCCACTATGGCTACACCTTC	CASSLRDTLHYGYTF
NA	TRBV12-3/TRBV12-4	TRBJ2-2	TRBD1	TGTGCCACCCGACAGGGCACTTACGGGGAGCTGTTTTTT	CATRQGTYGELFF
NA	TRBV9	TRBJ1-1	NA	TGTGCCAGCAGCGTGGGAGGGAGGAACACTGAAGCTTTCTTT	CASSVGGRNTEAFF
NA	TRBV9	TRBJ2-3	TRBD2	TGTGCCAGCAGCGCTCCTCTAGCGGGAGGGCCCCGCGGTATGTCGGCAGATACGCAGTATTTT	CASSAPLAGGPRGMSADTQYF
NA	TRBV4-3	TRBJ2-7	NA	TGCGCCAGCAGCCAACTCCTGGAGGGGAACGAGCAGTACTTC	CASSQLLEGNEQYF
NA	TRBV7-8	TRBJ2-7	NA	TGTGCCAGCAGCCCCTCTCGGCAGGGAAACCACTACGAGCAGTACTTC	CASSPSRQGNHYEQYF
NA	TRBV6-5	TRBJ1-4	NA	TGTGCCAGCAGTTACAGCCGGAGAACTAATGAAAAACTGTTTTTT	CASSYSRRTNEKLFF
NA	TRBV7-8	TRBJ2-5	TRBD2	TGTGCCAGCATCCTCGTGGGAGGGCTCGCGGGCATCGAGACCCAGTACTTC	CASILVGGLAGIETQYF
NA	TRBV29-1	TRBJ2-2	NA	TGCAGCGCCATAACTGAATACACCGGGGAGCTGTTTTTT	CSAITEYTGELFF
NA	TRBV6-5	TRBJ1-5	TRBD1	TGTGCCAGCAGCTGGGACAGGGGCCTTGATCAGCCCCAGCATTTT	CASSWDRGLDQPQHF